One and the same sample provided the 27 T cell receptor beta chains below, sequenced in a study of beta chain features in type 1 diabetes listed by TCRdb under 2018. Libraries were made using the immunoSEQ multiplex PCR assay. The High Capacity cDNA Reverse Transcription Kit was used to reverse transcribe all of the isolated RNA, meaning that expressed TCRB transcripts were what got sequenced. Drawn from immuneACCESS, this table holds only the in-frame rearrangements with V and J called that TCRdb kept. Clones are partly lost; checked studies trace under half to an unresolved V gene and leave the rest unexplained. Here the sample has about 620,000 clones; 15% to 19% occur a single time. In total, the top ten clones hold 0.09% to 0.095% of the sample. Material for sequencing was naive CD4+ T cells from blood. The cell subset or site label, as the study defines it: true naive CD4+ T cells. These receptors all stem from a man aged 18 to 30 in good health.

A few counts support this clone. The V and J genes are TRBV5-6 and TRBJ2-3, with TRBD2 identical over 12 bases. V was clipped by 4 bases and J by 2 bases; unmatched bases: 8. The CDR3 consists of 17 residues. CDR1 and CDR2 (germline): SGHDT, YYEEEE. The CDR3 coding sequence is TGTGCCAGCAGCCGTCGGACTAGCGGGAAAATCACAGATACGCAGTATTTT. Its protein product is CASSRRTSGKITDTQYF.

This chain uses TRBV28 with TRBJ2-1; D might be TRBD2 (5 bases). Germline values: CDR1 MDHEN, CDR2 SYDVKM. With 2 bases removed from V and 5 bases from J, the gap between germline ends came to 10 bases. The CDR3 extends over 14 amino acids. This CDR3 reads CASSLPGIHNEQFF. CDR3 sequence (DNA): TGTGCCAGCAGTTTACCCGGGATCCACAATGAGCAGTTCTTC.

This clone occurred a few times. The V and J genes are TRBV7-3 and TRBJ2-3; 13 nucleotides match TRBD2. The CDR3 sequence is 18 residues long. The V gene's germline CDR1 is SGHTA and CDR2 FQGTGA. Germline trimming cut 2 bases from V and 1 base from J; bases unmatched to any gene: 6. The CDR3 nucleotides read TGTGCCAGCAGCTTACGGGGACTAGCGGGACTTGGCACAGATACGCAGTATTTT. It translates to CASSLRGLAGLGTDTQYF.

This clone came up a few times. CDR3 amino acids: CASSAKPGSGAETQYF. The CDR3 nucleotides read TGTGCCAGCAGCGCCAAGCCGGGATCGGGGGCAGAGACCCAGTACTTC. This chain uses TRBV9 with TRBJ2-5; D might be TRBD1 or TRBD2, each matching 6 bases. The CDR3 loop spans 16 amino acids. Per the germline V gene, CDR1 is SGDLS and CDR2 is YYNGEE. Trimming stripped 3 bases from V and 4 bases from J, with 19 bases between.

V gene TRBV5-4 combines with J gene TRBJ1-3, with D maybe TRBD1 (5 bases). The CDR3 length is 14 residues. CDR1 is SGHNT and CDR2 is YYREEE in the germline V gene (reference sequence). Deletions cut 5 bases from V and 0 bases from J, with 9 bases between. CDR3 loop: CASRSDSSGNTIYF. The CDR3 region has the DNA TGTGCCAGCAGGTCCGACAGCTCTGGAAACACCATATATTTT.

This clone was seen a few times. The V call is TRBV7-2, the J call TRBJ2-5; D call uncertain. Between the trimmed V and J ends, which lost 5 bases and 4 bases, there was a span of 11 bases. CDR1 and CDR2 from the germline V gene are SGHTA and FQGNSA. The CDR3 is 13 residues long. CDR3 loop: CASSLRWGETQYF. CDR3 sequence (DNA): TGTGCCAGCAGCCTTCGGTGGGGAGAGACCCAGTACTTC.

This chain uses TRBV5-8 with TRBJ2-1, with TRBD2 matching over 13 bases. CDR3 length: 15 amino acids. J was trimmed by 6 bases and V by 2 bases; bases with no gene match: 2. The germline V gene encodes CDR1 SGHTS and CDR2 YDEGEE. This CDR3 reads CASSFRLAGGNEQFF. The CDR3 region has the DNA TGTGCCAGCAGCTTCCGACTAGCGGGGGGCAATGAGCAGTTCTTC.

About this clone itself: Other DNA sequences in this sample translate to the same CDR3. This rearrangement joins TRBV7-9 to TRBJ2-7; 7 positions match TRBD1. The CDR3 consists of 14 residues. V shed 5 bases, J shed 2 bases, and the junction held 6 bases outside the gene matches. Germline-derived CDR1 and CDR2 are SEHNR and FQNEAQ (reference sequence). CDR3 DNA: TGTGCCAGCAGCCGACAGGGTGGGCCCTACGAGCAGTACTTC. Its protein is CASSRQGGPYEQYF.

CDR3 in DNA: TGTGCCAGCAGTTGGACTAGAGCAGATACGCAGTATTTT. It specifies CASSWTRADTQYF. The J gene is TRBJ2-3, the V gene TRBV6-5, with 7 positions matching TRBD2. The CDR3 loop spans 13 amino acids. Germline CDR1 is MNHEY and CDR2 is SVGAGI. V lost 4 bases to trimming and J lost 4 bases; unmatched junction nucleotides: 2.

This clone was seen more than once but under ten times. The rearrangement links TRBV6-5 to TRBJ2-6; no firm D call. CDR1 and CDR2 (germline): MNHEY, SVGAGI. The length of the CDR3 is 12 residues. Trimming removed 7 bases from V and 4 bases from J, with 5 bases in between. DNA for the CDR3: TGTGCCAGCAAGACCGGGGCCAACGTCCTGACTTTC. Amino acid sequence: CASKTGANVLTF.

In its sample, this clone was seen many times. Other DNA sequences from this sample encode an identical CDR3 as well. The chain employs TRBV7-2 and TRBJ2-3; D remains ambiguous. CDR1 and CDR2 from the germline V gene are SGHTA and FQGNSA. V was trimmed by 2 bases and J by 6 bases, leaving 3 bases between them. The CDR3 consists of 11 residues. The CDR3, as DNA: TGTGCCAGCAGCTTATCCGATACGCAGTATTTT. It codes for CASSLSDTQYF.

This sequence joins TRBV28 and TRBJ2-7, with TRBD1 matching 7 bases. The CDR3 covers 15 residues. Trimming cost V 6 bases and J 2 bases; bases outside gene matches: 10. In germline, CDR1 is MDHEN, CDR2 SYDVKM. In DNA, the CDR3 is TGTGCCAGCAGGCATTCCGGGACAGATACCTACGAGCAGTACTTC. Its protein product is CASRHSGTDTYEQYF.

This clone was found a few times. The chain employs TRBV7-9 and TRBJ2-3, with TRBD1 matching over 10 bases. Unmatched junction bases numbered 12, after V lost 5 bases and J lost 4 bases. CDR1 is SEHNR and CDR2 is FQNEAQ in the germline V gene (reference sequence). The CDR3 length is 17 residues. The CDR3 is CASSPLTRTGGADTQYF. The CDR3 nucleotides are TGTGCCAGCAGCCCCCTAACCCGGACAGGGGGGGCAGATACGCAGTATTTT.

The table lists this clone with a few counts. The chain combines TRBV29-1 with TRBJ1-1; 9 nucleotides line up with TRBD1. The CDR3 loop spans 13 amino acids. Germline assignment: CDR1 SQVTM and CDR2 ANQGSEA. The V gene end was trimmed by 7 bases and the J gene end by 7 bases; junction bases not matched to a gene: 10. CDR3 sequence reads: CSASGTGRGEAFF. In nucleotides, the CDR3 is TGCAGCGCAAGTGGGACAGGGAGGGGTGAAGCTTTCTTT.

The table lists this clone with a few counts. V usage is TRBV7-2 and J usage is TRBJ2-2, with 7 bases identical to TRBD2. The V gene's germline CDR1 is SGHTA and CDR2 FQGNSA. This CDR3 has 16 residues. V lost 5 bases and J lost 2; bases outside the gene matches: 8. The CDR3 nucleotides read TGTGCCAGCAGCGCCTCCGGGACTAAAAACACCGGGGAGCTGTTTTTT. Its protein product is CASSASGTKNTGELFF.

This chain connects TRBV29-1 to TRBJ1-1; D is possibly TRBD1 (6 bases). V dropped 7 bases and J dropped 0 bases, with 18 bases sitting between them. Germline V gives CDR1 SQVTM, CDR2 ANQGSEA. The CDR3 has 15 residues. The CDR3 DNA reads TGCAGCGCTCATAGGACAGACCTCATGAACACTGAAGCTTTCTTT. It yields the protein CSAHRTDLMNTEAFF.

This clone appeared a few times. This chain connects TRBV5-6 to TRBJ2-3; 7 bases align to TRBD2. With V trimmed by 4 bases and J by 2 bases, 10 bases remained unmatched. The CDR3 loop spans 16 amino acids. Germline CDR1 and CDR2: SGHDT and YYEEEE. The CDR3 sequence is CASSARDYYFTDTQYF. CDR3 nucleotide sequence: TGTGCCAGCAGCGCCCGGGACTATTATTTCACAGATACGCAGTATTTT. Together with reference TRBV5-6 and TRBJ2-3, the CDR3 gives the full variable domain: DAGVTQSPTHLIKTRGQQVTLRCSPKSGHDTVSWYQQALGQGPQFIFQYYEEEERQRGNFPDRFSGHQFPNYSSELNVNALLLGDSALYLCASSARDYYFTDTQYFGPGTRLTVL.

V and J are TRBV30 and TRBJ2-3, with 10 bases identical to TRBD1. Trimming cost V 1 base and J 8 bases; bases outside gene matches: 9. In germline, CDR1 is GTSNPN, CDR2 SVGIG (reference sequence). This CDR3 is built from 15 residues. CDR3 amino acids: CAWSGAGQGGRTQYF. DNA of the CDR3: TGTGCCTGGAGTGGCGCAGGACAGGGGGGCCGTACGCAGTATTTT.

This clone was recorded a few times. CDR3 DNA: TGTGCCAGCACTACCGGACAGGGCGTTAACTATGGCTACACCTTC. It specifies CASTTGQGVNYGYTF. The V and J genes are TRBV25-1 and TRBJ1-2; the match to TRBD1 covers 8 bases. CDR1 and CDR2 (germline): MGHDK, SYGVNS. The V segment lost 7 bases and the J segment 1 base; nucleotides outside the gene matches: 8. The CDR3 runs to 15 residues.

This clone has just a few counts. The sample holds other DNA sequences that translate to the same CDR3. The CDR3 nucleotides read TGCAGCGTTGAGCGGGGGACCGGGGAGCTGTTTTTT. Encoded protein: CSVERGTGELFF. This chain connects TRBV29-1 to TRBJ2-2; 7 bases are shared with TRBD2. The CDR3 is made up of 12 amino acids. V was clipped by 3 bases and J by 5 bases; unmatched bases: 0. Germline V CDR1 and CDR2: SQVTM, ANQGSEA.

The chain combines TRBV29-1 with TRBJ1-4, with 7 bases fitting TRBD1. V lost 5 bases, J lost 5 bases, and 8 bases stayed unmatched. The germline V gene encodes CDR1 SQVTM and CDR2 ANQGSEA. This CDR3 has 14 amino acids. CDR3 nucleotide sequence: TGCAGCGTTTCCCGGGACAGCTCAAATGAAAAACTGTTTTTT. It specifies CSVSRDSSNEKLFF.

The genes are TRBV7-2 and TRBJ2-5; D may correspond to TRBD1 or TRBD2 (5 bases each). The CDR3 length is 11 residues. Trimming cost V 4 bases and J 6 bases, with 6 bases left between them. Looked up from germline, CDR1 is SGHTA and CDR2 is FQGNSA. Written as DNA, the CDR3 is TGTGCCAGCAGCTCGGGGCAGACCCAGTACTTC. This sequence encodes CASSSGQTQYF.

The chain carries TRBV7-2 and TRBJ2-5; D unresolved. The DNA end is more similar to TRBJ2-7, so the J call may be wrong. The CDR3 has 14 residues. Germline CDR1 is SGHTA and CDR2 is FQGNSA. CDR3 protein: CASSFNLRSYEQYF. The CDR3 DNA sequence: TGTGCCAGCAGCTTCAATTTAAGGAGCTACGAGCAGTACTTC.

V is TRBV10-3 and J is TRBJ2-1, with 9 bases lining up with TRBD1. CDR1 is ENHRY and CDR2 is SYGVKD in the germline V gene. J was trimmed by 8 bases and V by 5 bases; bases with no gene match: 7. This CDR3 is built from 14 residues. CDR3 sequence (DNA): TGTGCCATCAGTATGGCCGGGACAGGGCATGAGCAGTTCTTC. Protein sequence: CAISMAGTGHEQFF.

This clone was picked up a small number of times. J is TRBJ1-2 and V is TRBV7-2, with 8 bases aligning to TRBD1. The CDR3 runs 15 residues. Trimming took 1 base from V and 5 from J; bases not matched to a gene: 6. In germline, CDR1 is SGHTA, CDR2 FQGNSA. In DNA form, the CDR3 reads TGTGCCAGCAGCTTAGAACCAGGGGGCGCGTATGGCTACACCTTC. It is translated as CASSLEPGGAYGYTF.

This clone was recorded a few times. This chain joins TRBV5-4 and TRBJ2-7; D is possibly TRBD1 or TRBD2 (5 bases each). Germline V gene lookup returns CDR1 SGHNT and CDR2 YYREEE (reference sequence). The CDR3 spans 16 residues. Trimming took off 4 bases at V and 9 bases at J, with 26 bases between the two ends. The chain's CDR3 is CASSPSRDGYLRGQYF. In DNA, the CDR3 is TGTGCCAGCAGCCCCTCCCGGGACGGATATCTACGAGGGCAGTACTTC.

DNA of the CDR3: TGTGCCAGCAATCGGTTGGACACAGATACGCAGTATTTT. Protein: CASNRLDTDTQYF. This rearrangement joins TRBV7-2 to TRBJ2-3, with D unresolved. From germline, CDR1 is SGHTA and CDR2 FQGNSA. V dropped 7 bases and J dropped 2 bases, with 10 bases sitting between them. This CDR3 region has 13 residues.